One and the same sample provided the 11 T cell receptor beta chains below, sequenced in a study of blood T cells in healthy people across ages. Combining a sample-barcoded 5' primer with a J-beta primer mix, a second PCR ran for about 7 to 11 cycles. TCRdb redid the calling of the 5' RACE reads with MiXCR, one entry per CDR3 protein. The profile shows more than 1 million distinct CDR3 sequences, 40% to 45% of them singletons. Material: blood. The receptors here all came from a woman between 55 and 75 years old in good health.

In this sample, this clonotype turned up a few times. The V and J genes are TRBV5-6 and TRBJ2-7; a weak D match, TRBD1 (6 bases). Trimming stripped 4 bases from V and 0 bases from J, with 8 bases between. This CDR3 is built from 13 residues. The germline V gene encodes CDR1 SGHDT and CDR2 YYEEEE. Written as DNA, the CDR3 is TGTGCCAGCAGCGGACAGAGCTCCTACGAGCAGTACTTC. Translated: CASSGQSSYEQYF.

The rearrangement uses TRBV7-9 and TRBJ1-5; no reliable D call. The CDR3 sequence is 12 residues long. Per the germline V gene, CDR1 is SEHNR and CDR2 is FQNEAQ (reference sequence). V shed 4 bases and J shed 8 bases, with 9 bases lying between them. CDR3 region: CASSSLGKPQHF. CDR3 bases: TGTGCCAGCAGCTCATTGGGCAAGCCCCAGCATTTT.

The V call is TRBV12-5, the J call TRBJ1-5; D not resolved. The CDR3 covers 15 residues. With 4 bases removed from V and 3 bases from J, the gap between germline ends came to 13 bases. CDR1 is LGHNT, CDR2 FRNRAP, per germline. The CDR3 region is CASGSGIVVNQPQHF. The DNA for the CDR3 is TGTGCTAGTGGTTCCGGGATTGTAGTCAATCAGCCCCAGCATTTT.

This chain uses TRBV4-1 with TRBJ1-2, with 8 bases identical to TRBD1. Germline lookup yields CDR1 MGHRA and CDR2 YSYEKL. The CDR3 spans 14 residues. J was trimmed by 3 bases and V by 1 base; bases with no gene match: 1. The CDR3 DNA follows: TGCGCCAGCAGCCAAGCGACAGGGGACTATGGCTACACCTTC. This encodes CASSQATGDYGYTF.

A remark on this clonotype: The CDR3 ends on some other residue instead of the conserved phenylalanine or tryptophan, so this is likely a read error. This chain joins TRBV5-1 and TRBJ2-3; D is uncertain. V gave up 4 bases and J gave up 2 bases, with 11 bases separating them. Looked up from germline, CDR1 is SGHRS and CDR2 is YFSETQ. The CDR3 has 14 residues. The CDR3 reads CASSVATVTDTQYL. The DNA of the CDR3 is TGCGCCAGCAGCGTGGCCACGGTCACAGATACGCAGTATCTT.

This clonotype was counted a single time. The genes are TRBV28 and TRBJ2-2; D remains ambiguous. Germline CDR1 is MDHEN and CDR2 is SYDVKM. The CDR3 length is 13 residues. Trimming took 4 bases from V and 2 from J, leaving 5 bases between them. The CDR3 nucleotides read TGTGCCAGCAGTTCGGAAAACACCGGGGAGCTGTTTTTT. It codes for CASSSENTGELFF.

The gene calls are TRBV20-1 and TRBJ2-3; D uncertain. V gave up 5 bases and J gave up 0 bases, with 15 bases separating them. The CDR3 extends over 15 amino acids. Germline V gene data show CDR1 as DFQATT and CDR2 as SNEGSKA (reference sequence). CDR3 nucleotides: TGCAGTGCTGGGGATCCGACTGAAAGCACAGATACGCAGTATTTT. Translating gives CSAGDPTESTDTQYF.

The rearrangement links TRBV6-5 to TRBJ2-7, with D perhaps TRBD1 (7 bases). The CDR3 loop spans 15 amino acids. V gave up 0 bases and J gave up 11 bases, with 20 bases separating them. Germline V gene lookup returns CDR1 MNHEY and CDR2 SVGAGI. The CDR3 DNA reads as TGTGCCAGCAGTTACTCGGGGGGTGTGGACAGGTCTGAGTACTTC. Translating gives CASSYSGGVDRSEYF.

The chain uses TRBV7-7 and TRBJ2-3, with a possible D match to TRBD1 (5 bases). Germline V gives CDR1 SSHAT, CDR2 FNYEAQ (reference sequence). Trimming removed 5 bases from V and 5 bases from J, with 20 bases in between. This CDR3 region has 16 residues. The chain's CDR3 is CASSPPDMEIQDTQYF. The CDR3 nucleotides read TGTGCCAGCAGCCCGCCGGACATGGAGATCCAAGATACGCAGTATTTT.

The rearrangement joins TRBV5-1 to TRBJ2-5; TRBD2 is a possible D gene (5 bases). CDR1 is SGHRS, CDR2 YFSETQ, per germline. V lost 4 bases, J lost 0 bases, and 10 bases lay in between. The CDR3 is made up of 14 amino acids. CDR3 DNA sequence: TGCGCCAGCAGCGTATCCGGGGACCAAGAGACCCAGTACTTC. Residues: CASSVSGDQETQYF.

The V and J genes are TRBV3-1 and TRBJ2-7; D unresolved. Trimming stripped 0 bases from V and 12 bases from J, with 15 bases between. Germline V gives CDR1 LGHDT, CDR2 YNNKEL (reference sequence). The CDR3 is 13 amino acids. Here the CDR3 reads CASSQDSASTGYF. CDR3 DNA: TGTGCCAGCAGCCAAGACTCAGCGTCCACGGGGTACTTC.